Following are 23 T cell receptor beta chains from one sample sequenced in a study of chemoradiotherapy in HPV16-positive cancers. This table comes from immunoSEQ multiplex PCR, and its TCRdb copy is limited to in-frame clones, with some not included. The repertoire holds about 34,000 clones, 80% to 95% seen once, with about 3.6% in the top ten. The specimen was blood, collected from a patient who underwent chemoradiotherapy. These receptors all stem from a human donor with HPV-associated anogenital cancer.

V and J are TRBV25-1 and TRBJ1-3; no clear D. The V end was cut by 3 bases, the J end by 1 base, with 10 bases between. CDR1 and CDR2 (germline): MGHDK, SYGVNS. CDR3 size: 15 residues. The CDR3 DNA is TGTGCCAGCAGTGACGCCTTACGATCTGGAAACACCATATATTTT. Encoded protein: CASSDALRSGNTIYF.

The genes are TRBV27 and TRBJ1-5; D is perhaps TRBD1 (5 bases). The CDR3 covers 19 residues. The germline V gene has CDR1 MNHEY and CDR2 SMNVEV (reference sequence). Between the trimmed V and J ends, which lost 4 bases and 1 base, there was a span of 23 bases. This chain's CDR3 is CASSSSPAQGLKSNQPQHF. CDR3 bases: TGTGCCAGCAGTTCTTCCCCCGCCCAGGGCTTAAAGAGCAATCAGCCCCAGCATTTT.

This chain uses TRBV7-8 with TRBJ2-1; the match to TRBD2 covers 9 bases. The CDR3 is 16 residues long. Germline CDR1 is SGHVS and CDR2 is FQNEAQ. The V gene end was trimmed by 0 bases and the J gene end by 2 bases; junction bases not matched to a gene: 2. CDR3 protein: CASSLASSGAYNEQFF. The DNA of the CDR3 is TGTGCCAGCAGCTTAGCGTCTAGCGGGGCCTACAATGAGCAGTTCTTC.

This clone has only one observation. The V call is TRBV5-1, the J call TRBJ2-4; weak D call: TRBD2 (6 bases). The CDR3 is 15 amino acids. The V end lost 0 bases, the J end lost 7 bases, and 14 bases lay between the germline ends. Germline V gene sequence: CDR1 SGHRS, CDR2 YFSETQ. The CDR3 DNA sequence: TGCGCCAGCAGCTTGGATCCGGCACGGGGGAACATTCAGTACTTC. It is translated as CASSLDPARGNIQYF.

J is TRBJ2-3 and V is TRBV18; D possibly uses TRBD1 or TRBD2 (5 bases each). CDR3 length: 17 amino acids. CDR1 KGHSH and CDR2 LQKENI come from the germline V gene. V was cut by 3 bases and J by 3 bases, with 19 bases left in between. The CDR3 DNA reads as TGTGCCAGCTCACCGGGACGGAAGAACCGACGGACAGATACGCAGTATTTT. It specifies CASSPGRKNRRTDTQYF.

CDR3 bases: TGTGCCTGGATCAGGCTTTCGCAGGGTGGCACCTTC. Its protein is CAWIRLSQGGTF. The rearrangement joins TRBV30 to TRBJ1-2; perhaps TRBD1 as D (5 bases). Germline V gene data show CDR1 as GTSNPN and CDR2 as SVGIG (reference sequence). V dropped 4 bases and J dropped 13 bases, with 19 bases sitting between them. The CDR3 consists of 12 residues.

The chain has TRBV5-5 and TRBJ1-1; D ambiguous. V was shortened by 2 bases and J by 1 base, with 21 bases between the two germline ends. Germline-derived CDR1 and CDR2 are SGHKS and YYEKEE (reference sequence). The CDR3 covers 18 residues. CDR3 DNA sequence: TGTGCCAGCAGCTTAAAGGCCGGCTTTGCCACCTCGAACACTGAAGCTTTCTTT. Amino acids: CASSLKAGFATSNTEAFF.

The chain combines TRBV11-2 with TRBJ2-5, with a possible D match to TRBD2 (6 bases). Per the germline V gene, CDR1 is SGHAT and CDR2 is FQNNGV. The CDR3 runs 12 residues. Trimming removed 4 bases from V and 5 bases from J, with 8 bases in between. CDR3 amino acids: CASSWREETQYF. CDR3 nucleotides: TGTGCCAGCAGCTGGAGGGAGGAGACCCAGTACTTC.

The rearrangement links TRBV11-2 to TRBJ1-4, with 7 bases identical to TRBD1. CDR3 size: 16 residues. J gave up 5 bases and V 2 bases, and 8 bases lay outside the gene matches. Germline V gives CDR1 SGHAT, CDR2 FQNNGV. The CDR3 DNA reads as TGTGCCAGCAGCTTATTCCACCGACAGGGAAATGAAAAACTGTTTTTT. It is translated as CASSLFHRQGNEKLFF.

This chain links TRBV5-4 with TRBJ2-3; possible D gene TRBD1, 5 bases. V lost 1 base and J lost 2, with 26 bases in between. The germline V gene has CDR1 SGHNT and CDR2 YYREEE (reference sequence). The length of the CDR3 is 20 residues. Here the CDR3 reads CASSLRYRLEESAYTDTQYF. The CDR3 DNA is TGTGCCAGCAGCTTGCGATACAGGTTAGAGGAATCAGCCTACACAGATACGCAGTATTTT. The variable domain in full, completed from reference TRBV5-4 and TRBJ2-3, reads ETGVTQSPTHLIKTRGQQVTLRCSSQSGHNTVSWYQQALGQGPQFIFQYYREEENGRGNFPPRFSGLQFPNYSSELNVNALELDDSALYLCASSLRYRLEESAYTDTQYFGPGTRLTVL.

The chain employs TRBV7-9 and TRBJ2-2; 7 bases map to TRBD2. CDR3 length: 15 residues. V shed 5 bases, J shed 0 bases, and the junction held 3 bases outside the gene matches. Per germline, CDR1 SEHNR and CDR2 FQNEAQ (reference sequence). The CDR3 region has the DNA TGTGCCAGCAGCCATAGCGGGTCGAACACCGGGGAGCTGTTTTTT. It yields the protein CASSHSGSNTGELFF.

The V gene is TRBV5-1, the J gene TRBJ1-4, with TRBD1 as a possible D gene (5 bases). The germline V and J ends were trimmed by 4 bases and 7 bases, with 14 bases remaining between them. The V gene's germline CDR1 is SGHRS and CDR2 YFSETQ. This CDR3 spans 14 amino acids. CDR3 amino acids: CASSPRAWGEKLFF. The CDR3 DNA sequence: TGCGCCAGCAGCCCCAGGGCCTGGGGTGAAAAACTGTTTTTT.

The V gene is TRBV7-6, the J gene TRBJ1-5, with 9 bases matching TRBD1. The ends lost 5 bases at V and 4 bases at J; junction bases unmatched: 6. The CDR3 is made up of 15 amino acids. CDR1 and CDR2 from the germline V gene are SGHVS and FNYEAQ. For the CDR3, the DNA is TGTGCCAGCAGCCTCTCCGGGACAGGGAATCAGCCCCAGCATTTT. Residues: CASSLSGTGNQPQHF.

This clone was seen only a few times. V usage is TRBV15 and J usage is TRBJ2-3; D could derive from TRBD1 or TRBD2 (5 bases each). This CDR3 is built from 15 residues. Trimming shortened V by 1 base and J by 1 base, and 9 bases separated the two germline ends. The germline V gene encodes CDR1 LNHNV and CDR2 YYDKDF (reference sequence). The CDR3 DNA follows: TGTGCCACCAGCAGAGTAGGGGACGGCACAGATACGCAGTATTTT. Encoded protein: CATSRVGDGTDTQYF.

The chain joins TRBV6-5 to TRBJ1-1; no clear D gene. The germline CDR1 and CDR2 sequences are MNHEY and SVGAGI. V lost 2 bases and J 2 bases, leaving 9 bases between the germline ends. CDR3 length: 14 residues. CDR3 sequence (DNA): TGTGCCAGCAGTTACGCGAGACTAAACACTGAAGCTTTCTTT. Encoded protein: CASSYARLNTEAFF.

The chain uses TRBV7-2 and TRBJ1-1; maybe TRBD1 (5 bases). Germline values: CDR1 SGHTA, CDR2 FQGNSA. The ends were cut back, 1 base at V and 1 base at J, with 7 bases in the middle. CDR3 length equals 14 residues. This CDR3 reads CASSLVGGNTEAFF. CDR3 bases: TGTGCCAGCAGCTTAGTGGGGGGGAACACTGAAGCTTTCTTT.

V is TRBV11-3 and J is TRBJ2-5; 11 bases agree with TRBD1. Germline CDR1 reads SGHNT; CDR2 reads YENEEA. Unmatched junction bases numbered 5, after V lost 5 bases and J lost 9 bases. This CDR3 is 13 amino acids long. As DNA, the CDR3 is TGTGCCAGCAGCCAAAGGGACAGGGGGTCCCAGTACTTC. Translating gives CASSQRDRGSQYF.

This rearrangement joins TRBV5-1 to TRBJ1-4, with 11 bases that match TRBD1. CDR1 is SGHRS and CDR2 is YFSETQ in the germline V gene. Germline trimming cut 0 bases from V and 8 bases from J; bases unmatched to any gene: 6. The length of the CDR3 is 16 residues. The CDR3 loop is CASSLGRTGGLEKLFF. CDR3 coding DNA: TGCGCCAGCAGCTTGGGAAGGACAGGGGGCCTGGAAAAACTGTTTTTT. Full variable domain (rest looked up from reference TRBV5-1 and TRBJ1-4): KAGVTQTPRYLIKTRGQQVTLSCSPISGHRSVSWYQQTPGQGLQFLFEYFSETQRNKGNFPGRFSGRQFSNSRSEMNVSTLELGDSALYLCASSLGRTGGLEKLFFGSGTQLSVL.

This sequence joins TRBV6-5 and TRBJ1-1; 7 bases fit TRBD1. This CDR3 has 15 amino acids. The V and J ends lost 4 bases and 6 bases, in that order; junction bases with no gene match: 11. From germline, CDR1 is MNHEY and CDR2 SVGAGI. The CDR3 is CASSSGGQVNPEAFF. The CDR3 DNA reads as TGTGCCAGCAGTTCAGGGGGGCAGGTCAATCCTGAAGCTTTCTTT.

This chain uses TRBV7-9 with TRBJ2-4, with D perhaps assigned TRBD1 or TRBD2 (6 bases each). V was pared by 1 base and J by 0 bases, with 10 bases between. This CDR3 is 16 amino acids long. Per germline, CDR1 SEHNR and CDR2 FQNEAQ (reference sequence). CDR3 residues: CASSLEGGLAKNIQYF. In DNA form, the CDR3 reads TGTGCCAGCAGCTTAGAAGGGGGGCTAGCCAAAAACATTCAGTACTTC.

V usage is TRBV5-1 and J usage is TRBJ2-2; 7 nucleotides align to TRBD1. CDR3 length: 15 residues. CDR1 is SGHRS and CDR2 is YFSETQ in the germline V gene. Germline trimming cut 4 bases from V and 1 base from J; bases unmatched to any gene: 4. The CDR3 is CASSTGQRNTGELFF. The DNA of the CDR3 is TGCGCCAGCAGCACGGGACAGAGGAACACCGGGGAGCTGTTTTTT.

This clone was observed a handful of times. The chain links TRBV19 to TRBJ1-1; no reliable D call. This CDR3 contains 13 residues. V gave up 5 bases and J gave up 5 bases, with 12 bases separating them. From germline, CDR1 is LNHDA and CDR2 SQIVND (reference sequence). The CDR3 sequence is CASSLILRTEAFF. For the CDR3, the DNA is TGTGCCAGTAGTCTAATCCTGAGAACTGAAGCTTTCTTT.

This clone appeared a single time. This chain joins TRBV5-1 and TRBJ2-7; 10 nucleotides align to TRBD1. V gave up 8 bases and J gave up 6 bases; unmatched junction bases: 8. Germline lookup yields CDR1 SGHRS and CDR2 YFSETQ. The CDR3 extends over 13 amino acids. Written as DNA, the CDR3 is TGCGCCAGTAGCGGACAGGGGGGGACCGAGCAGTACTTC. It yields the protein CASSGQGGTEQYF.